The 16 T cell receptor beta chains below were found in one sample sequenced in a study of blood T cell repertoires in COVID-19. Sequencing was performed with immunoSEQ multiplex PCR; in TCRdb, only in-frame clones are kept and a portion is missing. The sample shows about 180,000 clones, around 83% of them seen only once. Sequenced sample: PBMCs or T cells enriched from blood (not recorded which). All receptors derive from a man in his forties who had recovered from COVID-19.

The chain recombines TRBV19 with TRBJ1-1; 7 positions agree with TRBD1. Trimming at V came to 4 bases and at J to 11 bases, leaving 16 bases not matched to a gene. The CDR3 sequence is 15 residues long. Germline CDR1 and CDR2: LNHDA and SQIVND (reference sequence). DNA of the CDR3: TGTGCCAGTAGTACACTTGAGAAGGGCAGGGGGACCGCTTTCTTT. Amino acids: CASSTLEKGRGTAFF.

This clone has only a few counts. V gene TRBV27 combines with J gene TRBJ1-1; 10 bases are a match to TRBD1. The CDR3 runs 14 residues. Per germline, CDR1 MNHEY and CDR2 SMNVEV (reference sequence). The V segment lost 6 bases and the J segment 5 bases; nucleotides outside the gene matches: 6. The DNA of the CDR3 is TGTGCCAGCAGCCTGACAGGGGGCAATACTGAAGCTTTCTTT. It specifies CASSLTGGNTEAFF.

The chain carries TRBV3-1 (or the pseudogene TRBV3-2) and TRBJ2-2; the match to TRBD1 covers 10 bases. CDR3 size: 15 residues. The germline V gene encodes CDR1 LGHDT and CDR2 YNNKEL (reference sequence). V was clipped by 4 bases and J by 6 bases; unmatched bases: 5. This chain's CDR3 is CASSLGQGFAGELFF. The CDR3 DNA reads TGTGCCAGCAGCCTGGGACAGGGGTTTGCCGGGGAGCTGTTTTTT.

This chain joins TRBV3-1 (or the pseudogene TRBV3-2) and TRBJ1-3; D might be TRBD1 (6 bases). CDR1 is LGHDT, CDR2 YNNKEL, per germline (reference sequence). V lost 4 bases and J lost 1, with 20 bases in between. The CDR3 has 18 amino acids. The CDR3 region has the DNA TGTGCCAGCAGCCGAGGACAGCTACTTACAGGATCTGGAAACACCATATATTTT. Encoded protein: CASSRGQLLTGSGNTIYF.

The chain couples TRBV5-5 to TRBJ2-1, with 7 bases identical to TRBD1. Germline CDR1 is SGHKS and CDR2 is YYEKEE (reference sequence). This CDR3 is built from 15 residues. Trimming at V came to 4 bases and at J to 4 bases, leaving 8 bases not matched to a gene. CDR3 sequence (DNA): TGTGCCAGCAGCGACGCTTCAGGGGGATACAATGAGCAGTTCTTC. Translated: CASSDASGGYNEQFF.

The chain is built from TRBV29-1 and TRBJ1-1; TRBD1 is a possible D gene (6 bases). The V end lost 4 bases, the J end lost 1 base, and 7 bases lay between the germline ends. Germline assignment: CDR1 SQVTM and CDR2 ANQGSEA. CDR3 length: 12 amino acids. The CDR3 DNA is TGCAGCGTTGGAGGGGGGAACACTGAAGCTTTCTTT. Translating gives CSVGGGNTEAFF. Supplemented by reference TRBV29-1 and TRBJ1-1, the full variable domain reads SAVISQKPSRDICQRGTSLTIQCQVDSQVTMMFWYRQQPGQSLTLIATANQGSEATYESGFVIDKFPISRPNLTFSTLTVSNMSPEDSSIYLCSVGGGNTEAFFGQGTRLTVV.

V and J are TRBV6-4 and TRBJ2-2; weak D call: TRBD2 (5 bases). Per germline, CDR1 MRHNA and CDR2 SNTAGT. Between the trimmed V and J ends, which lost 8 bases and 6 bases, there was a span of 22 bases. The CDR3 totals 16 residues. CDR3 amino acids: CASGSYSGGKAGELFF. CDR3 sequence (DNA): TGTGCCAGCGGATCCTACAGTGGAGGAAAGGCCGGGGAGCTGTTTTTT.

The CDR3 bases are TGTGCCACCAGCAGAGAAGTGCTAGCGGGGGGAGGCTACAATGAGCAGTTCTTC. Residues: CATSREVLAGGGYNEQFF. This sequence joins TRBV15 and TRBJ2-1, with 11 nucleotides matching TRBD2. The CDR3 has 18 amino acids. J gave up 3 bases and V 0 bases, and 7 bases lay outside the gene matches. Germline V gives CDR1 LNHNV, CDR2 YYDKDF (reference sequence). Combining the CDR3 with reference TRBV15 and TRBJ2-1 gives the whole variable domain DAMVIQNPRYQVTQFGKPVTLSCSQTLNHNVMYWYQQKSSQAPKLLFHYYDKDFNNEADTPDNFQSRRPNTSFCFLDIRSPGLGDTAMYLCATSREVLAGGGYNEQFFGPGTRLTVL.

The chain uses TRBV2 and TRBJ2-1, with D perhaps TRBD2 (5 bases). The V end was cut by 4 bases, the J end by 0 bases, with 10 bases between. This CDR3 has 15 residues. Germline V gene data show CDR1 as SNHLY and CDR2 as FYNNEI. DNA for the CDR3: TGTGCCAGCAGTGGGGCGGGTCTCTCCTACAATGAGCAGTTCTTC. Its translation is CASSGAGLSYNEQFF.

V usage is TRBV19 and J usage is TRBJ1-1; D gene uncertain. CDR3 length equals 12 residues. Germline CDR1 LNHDA, CDR2 SQIVND (reference sequence). Trimming pared 8 bases from V and 4 bases from J, leaving 11 bases between. CDR3 in amino acids: CASHERGTEAFF. CDR3 DNA sequence: TGTGCCAGTCACGAGCGCGGCACTGAAGCTTTCTTT.

This chain connects TRBV19 to TRBJ1-5; D unclear. The germline CDR1 and CDR2 sequences are LNHDA and SQIVND (reference sequence). Trimming left V 6 bases short and J 4 bases short, with 22 bases between. The CDR3 is 17 residues long. The DNA for the CDR3 is TGTGCCAGTAGCCCCGACGTGTCCGCGGCCCAAAATCAGCCCCAGCATTTT. It is translated as CASSPDVSAAQNQPQHF.

This clone came up a few times. The chain carries TRBV28 and TRBJ2-1; the match to TRBD2 covers 13 bases. Germline trimming cut 6 bases from V and 8 bases from J; bases unmatched to any gene: 4. The CDR3 is 14 amino acids. Germline V gene data show CDR1 as MDHEN and CDR2 as SYDVKM. The CDR3 loop reads CASSLTSGRHEQFF. The CDR3 nucleotides are TGTGCCAGCAGCCTGACTAGCGGGAGGCATGAGCAGTTCTTC.

Points on this clone: In the same sample, other DNA sequences code for this CDR3. The V gene is TRBV28, the J gene TRBJ1-1; possible D gene TRBD1, 6 bases. Germline assignment: CDR1 MDHEN and CDR2 SYDVKM. V was shortened by 2 bases and J by 1 base, with 8 bases between the two germline ends. The length of the CDR3 is 14 residues. The CDR3 nucleotides read TGTGCCAGCAGTTTAGGACAGAAGAACACTGAAGCTTTCTTT. Translated: CASSLGQKNTEAFF.

J is TRBJ1-5 and V is TRBV19; D is possibly TRBD1 (6 bases). CDR3 length: 21 residues. V was cut by 0 bases and J by 1 base, with 25 bases left in between. The germline V gene has CDR1 LNHDA and CDR2 SQIVND (reference sequence). CDR3 amino acids: CASSIDIGGFRGWVSNQPQHF. CDR3 DNA: TGTGCCAGTAGTATAGATATAGGAGGATTCAGGGGCTGGGTAAGCAATCAGCCCCAGCATTTT.

The chain has TRBV9 and TRBJ2-7; 12 bases align to TRBD2. The CDR3 loop spans 15 amino acids. Looked up from germline, CDR1 is SGDLS and CDR2 is YYNGEE. With 4 bases clipped from V and 3 bases from J, the junction kept 5 bases outside the gene matches. Written as DNA, the CDR3 is TGTGCCAGCAGCCCCCGACTAGCGGGGGACTACGAGCAGTACTTC. Its translation: CASSPRLAGDYEQYF. The full variable domain, in which reference TRBV9 and TRBJ2-7 provide the parts outside the CDR3, is DSGVTQTPKHLITATGQRVTLRCSPRSGDLSVYWYQQSLDQGLQFLIQYYNGEERAKGNILERFSAQQFPDLHSELNLSSLELGDSALYFCASSPRLAGDYEQYFGPGTRLTVT.

The chain has TRBV12-1 and TRBJ1-2; the table's TRBD1 call for D was not verified on the DNA. TRBV12-1 is shown as a pseudogene. This CDR3 region has 15 residues. In DNA, the CDR3 is TGTGCCAGCAGCCCATGGACACCCACTAACTATGGCTACACCTTC. Amino acid sequence: CASSPWTPTNYGYTF.